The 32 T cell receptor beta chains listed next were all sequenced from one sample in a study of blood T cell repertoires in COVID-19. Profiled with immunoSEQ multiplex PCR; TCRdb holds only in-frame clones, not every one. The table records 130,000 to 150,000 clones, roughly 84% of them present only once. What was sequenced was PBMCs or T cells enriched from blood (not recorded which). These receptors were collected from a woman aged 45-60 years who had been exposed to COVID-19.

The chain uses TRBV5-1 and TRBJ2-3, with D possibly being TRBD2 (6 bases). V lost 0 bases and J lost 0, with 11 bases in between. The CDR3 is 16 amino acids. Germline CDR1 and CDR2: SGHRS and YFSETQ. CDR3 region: CASSLGLAASTDTQYF. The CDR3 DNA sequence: TGCGCCAGCAGCTTGGGTTTAGCGGCTAGCACAGATACGCAGTATTTT.

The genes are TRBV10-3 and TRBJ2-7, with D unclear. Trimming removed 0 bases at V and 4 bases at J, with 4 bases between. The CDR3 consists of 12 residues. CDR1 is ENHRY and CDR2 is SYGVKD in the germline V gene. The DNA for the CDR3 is TGTGCCATCAGTGAGTCGGCTTACGAGCAGTACTTC. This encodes CAISESAYEQYF.

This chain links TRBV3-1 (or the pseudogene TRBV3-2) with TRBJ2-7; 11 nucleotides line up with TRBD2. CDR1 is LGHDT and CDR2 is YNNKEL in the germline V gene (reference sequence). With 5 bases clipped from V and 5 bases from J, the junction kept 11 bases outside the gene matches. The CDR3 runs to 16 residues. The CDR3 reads CASSVRTSGSPNEQYF. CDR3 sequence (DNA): TGTGCCAGCAGCGTACGCACTAGCGGGAGCCCAAACGAGCAGTACTTC.

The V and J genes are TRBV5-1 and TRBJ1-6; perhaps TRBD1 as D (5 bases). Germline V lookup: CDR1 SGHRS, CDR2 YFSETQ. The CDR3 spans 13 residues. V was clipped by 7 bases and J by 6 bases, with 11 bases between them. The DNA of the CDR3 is TGCGCCAGCTCGGATCAGGGTAATTCACCCCTCCACTTT. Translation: CASSDQGNSPLHF.

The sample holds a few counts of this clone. CDR3 nucleotides: TGTGCCAGCAGGGGGCCGGCGAACACTGAAGCTTTCTTT. It translates to CASRGPANTEAFF. This chain links TRBV27 with TRBJ1-1; tentatively, D is TRBD1 (5 bases). CDR3 length equals 13 residues. Looked up from germline, CDR1 is MNHEY and CDR2 is SMNVEV (reference sequence). V shed 6 bases and J shed 1 base, with 9 bases lying between them.

Written as DNA, the CDR3 is TGTGCCAGCAGTCCCCTCCCGGGACAGAGTATACCGAACACCGGGGAGCTGTTTTTT. It translates to CASSPLPGQSIPNTGELFF. V is TRBV27 and J is TRBJ2-2; 7 nucleotides match TRBD1. V shed 5 bases and J 0 bases; nucleotides not matched to a gene: 15. Germline V gives CDR1 MNHEY, CDR2 SMNVEV (reference sequence). CDR3 length equals 19 residues.

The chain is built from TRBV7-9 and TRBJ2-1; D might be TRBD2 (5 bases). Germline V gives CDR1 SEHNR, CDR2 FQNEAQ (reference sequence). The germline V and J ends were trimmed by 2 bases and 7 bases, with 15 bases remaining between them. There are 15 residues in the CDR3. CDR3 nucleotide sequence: TGTGCCAGCAGCTTATCAATAGCGCCAAGGAATGAGCAGTTCTTC. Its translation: CASSLSIAPRNEQFF.

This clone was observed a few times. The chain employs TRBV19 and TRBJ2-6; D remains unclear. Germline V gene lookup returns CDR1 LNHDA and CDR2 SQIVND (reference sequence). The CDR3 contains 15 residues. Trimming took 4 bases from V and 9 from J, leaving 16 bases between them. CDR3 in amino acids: CASSTVSRGFNVLTF. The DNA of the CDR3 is TGTGCCAGTAGTACAGTCTCTAGAGGTTTCAACGTCCTGACTTTC.

The CDR3 coding sequence is TGTGCCAGTACCCTGGACAGACGCTCTGAAGCTTTCTTT. The encoded protein is CASTLDRRSEAFF. This rearrangement joins TRBV19 to TRBJ1-1, with D possibly being TRBD1 (6 bases). Per germline, CDR1 LNHDA and CDR2 SQIVND (reference sequence). The CDR3 extends over 13 amino acids. The V end lost 7 bases, the J end lost 6 bases, and 15 bases lay between the germline ends.

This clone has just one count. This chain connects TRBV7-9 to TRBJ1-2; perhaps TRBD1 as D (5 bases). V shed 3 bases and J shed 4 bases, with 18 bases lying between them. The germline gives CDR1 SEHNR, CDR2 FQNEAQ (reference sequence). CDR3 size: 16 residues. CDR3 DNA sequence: TGTGCCAGCAGCTTGAGTCCCGGACAACGTTCCTATGGCTACACCTTC. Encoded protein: CASSLSPGQRSYGYTF.

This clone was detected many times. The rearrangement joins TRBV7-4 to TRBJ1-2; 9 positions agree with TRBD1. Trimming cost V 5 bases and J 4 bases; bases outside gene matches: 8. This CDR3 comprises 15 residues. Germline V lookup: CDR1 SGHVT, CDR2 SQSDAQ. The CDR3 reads CASSHRGQGSYGYTF. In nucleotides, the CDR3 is TGTGCCAGCAGCCACCGGGGACAGGGAAGCTATGGCTACACCTTC.

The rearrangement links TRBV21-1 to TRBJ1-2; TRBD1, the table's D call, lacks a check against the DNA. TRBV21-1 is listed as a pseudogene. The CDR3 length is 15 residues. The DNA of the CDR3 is TGTGCCAGCAGCGAGAAGCACAGGGTTTCCGTAGGCTACACCTTC. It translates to CASSEKHRVSVGYTF.

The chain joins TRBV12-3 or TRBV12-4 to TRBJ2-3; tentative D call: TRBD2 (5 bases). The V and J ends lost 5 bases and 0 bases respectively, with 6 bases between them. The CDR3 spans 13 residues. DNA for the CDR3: TGTGCCAGCAGTACGGGAAGCACAGATACGCAGTATTTT. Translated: CASSTGSTDTQYF.

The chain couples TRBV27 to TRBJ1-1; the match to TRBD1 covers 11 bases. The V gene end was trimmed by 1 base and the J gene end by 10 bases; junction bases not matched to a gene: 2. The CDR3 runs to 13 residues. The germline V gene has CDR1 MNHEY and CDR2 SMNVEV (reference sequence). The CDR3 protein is CASSLWTGGGAFF. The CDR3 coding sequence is TGTGCCAGCAGTTTATGGACAGGGGGCGGAGCTTTCTTT.

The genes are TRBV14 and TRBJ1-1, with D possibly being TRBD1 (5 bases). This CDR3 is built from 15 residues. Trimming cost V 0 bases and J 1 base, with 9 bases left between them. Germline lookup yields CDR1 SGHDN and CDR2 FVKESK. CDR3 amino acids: CASSQDQGRNTEAFF. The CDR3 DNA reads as TGTGCCAGCAGCCAAGATCAGGGAAGGAACACTGAAGCTTTCTTT.

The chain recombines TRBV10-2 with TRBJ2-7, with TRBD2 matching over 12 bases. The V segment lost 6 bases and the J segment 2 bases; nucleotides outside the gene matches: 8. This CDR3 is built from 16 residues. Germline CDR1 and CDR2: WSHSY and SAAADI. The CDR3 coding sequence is TGCGCCAGCAGGGCGACTAGCGGGGGTTTACCCTACGAGCAGTACTTC. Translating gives CASRATSGGLPYEQYF.

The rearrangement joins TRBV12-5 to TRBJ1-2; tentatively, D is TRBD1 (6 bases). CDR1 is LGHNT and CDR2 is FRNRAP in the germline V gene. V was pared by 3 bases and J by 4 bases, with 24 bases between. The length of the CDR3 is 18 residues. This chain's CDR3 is CASGFATGPTVKSYGYTF. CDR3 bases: TGTGCTAGTGGTTTCGCAACAGGGCCCACGGTCAAGAGCTATGGCTACACCTTC.

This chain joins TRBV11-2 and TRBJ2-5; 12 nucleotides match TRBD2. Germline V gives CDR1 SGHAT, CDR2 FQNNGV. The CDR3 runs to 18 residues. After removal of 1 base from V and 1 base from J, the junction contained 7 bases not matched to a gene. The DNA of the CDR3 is TGTGCCAGCAGCTTAGGACTAGCGGGAGCCCCCCCCCAAGAGACCCAGTACTTC. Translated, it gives CASSLGLAGAPPQETQYF. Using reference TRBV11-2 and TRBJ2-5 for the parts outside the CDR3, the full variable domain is EAGVAQSPRYKIIEKRQSVAFWCNPISGHATLYWYQQILGQGPKLLIQFQNNGVVDDSQLPKDRFSAERLKGVDSTLKIQPAKLEDSAVYLCASSLGLAGAPPQETQYFGPGTRLLVL.

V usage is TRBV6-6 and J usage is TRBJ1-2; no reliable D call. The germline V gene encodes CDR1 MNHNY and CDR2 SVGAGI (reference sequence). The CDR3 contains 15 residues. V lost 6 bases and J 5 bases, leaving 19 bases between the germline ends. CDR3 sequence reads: CASSPGRATSYGYTF. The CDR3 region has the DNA TGTGCCAGCAGCCCCGGGAGGGCGACATCGTATGGCTACACCTTC.

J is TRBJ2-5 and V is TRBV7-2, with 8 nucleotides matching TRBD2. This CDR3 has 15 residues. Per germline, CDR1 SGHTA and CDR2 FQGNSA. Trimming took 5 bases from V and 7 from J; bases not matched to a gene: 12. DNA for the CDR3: TGTGCCAGCAGCCCCACGGTAGCGGGGCGGGGGACCCAGTACTTC. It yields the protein CASSPTVAGRGTQYF.

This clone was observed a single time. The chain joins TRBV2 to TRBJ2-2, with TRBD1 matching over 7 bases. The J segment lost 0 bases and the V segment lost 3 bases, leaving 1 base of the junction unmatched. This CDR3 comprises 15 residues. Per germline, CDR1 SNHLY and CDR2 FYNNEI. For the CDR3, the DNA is TGTGCCAGCAGTGACCAGGGGGCGAACACCGGGGAGCTGTTTTTT. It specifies CASSDQGANTGELFF.

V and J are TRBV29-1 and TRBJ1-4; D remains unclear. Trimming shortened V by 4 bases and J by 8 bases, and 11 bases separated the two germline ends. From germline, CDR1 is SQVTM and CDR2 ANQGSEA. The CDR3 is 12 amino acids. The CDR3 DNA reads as TGCAGCGTTGGCGGGCCCGGCGAAAAACTGTTTTTT. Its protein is CSVGGPGEKLFF. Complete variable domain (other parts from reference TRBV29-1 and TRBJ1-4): SAVISQKPSRDICQRGTSLTIQCQVDSQVTMMFWYRQQPGQSLTLIATANQGSEATYESGFVIDKFPISRPNLTFSTLTVSNMSPEDSSIYLCSVGGPGEKLFFGSGTQLSVL.

This CDR3 is CASSQAGGETLPGNTIYF. The CDR3 DNA reads TGTGCCAGCAGCCAAGCGGGGGGGGAAACTCTGCCTGGAAACACCATATATTTT. The chain links TRBV3-1 (or the pseudogene TRBV3-2) to TRBJ1-3, with D possibly matching TRBD1 (5 bases). CDR1 and CDR2 (germline): LGHDT, YNNKEL (reference sequence). Between the trimmed V and J ends, which lost 1 base and 2 bases, there was a span of 18 bases. The CDR3 covers 18 residues.

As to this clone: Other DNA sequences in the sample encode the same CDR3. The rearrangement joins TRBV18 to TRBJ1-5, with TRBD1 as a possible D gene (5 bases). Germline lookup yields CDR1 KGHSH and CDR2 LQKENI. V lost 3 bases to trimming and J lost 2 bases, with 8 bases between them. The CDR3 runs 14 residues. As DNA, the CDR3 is TGTGCCAGCTCACCCGGCAGGGGCAATCAGCCCCAGCATTTT. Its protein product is CASSPGRGNQPQHF. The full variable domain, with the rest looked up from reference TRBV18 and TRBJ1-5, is NAGVMQNPRHLVRRRGQEARLRCSPMKGHSHVYWYRQLPEEGLKFMVYLQKENIIDESGMPKERFSAEFPKEGPSILRIQQVVRGDSAAYFCASSPGRGNQPQHFGDGTRLSIL.

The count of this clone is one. CDR3 sequence (DNA): TGTGCCAGCAGCTTGGGGGGGACGCCCAGGGAGCAGTTCTTC. It translates to CASSLGGTPREQFF. V is TRBV7-8 and J is TRBJ2-1, with TRBD2 identical over 7 bases. Unmatched junction bases numbered 9, after V lost 3 bases and J lost 10 bases. CDR3 length: 14 amino acids. Germline CDR1 is SGHVS and CDR2 is FQNEAQ.

As DNA, the CDR3 is TGTGCCAGCAGCCTGCGTGGGGTAGGGGCTCCGATGAACACTGAAGCTTTCTTT. Amino acids: CASSLRGVGAPMNTEAFF. The chain is built from TRBV7-9 and TRBJ1-1; possibly TRBD1 for D (5 bases). This CDR3 has 18 amino acids. Trimming left V 5 bases short and J 0 bases short, with 22 bases between. CDR1 is SEHNR and CDR2 is FQNEAQ in the germline V gene (reference sequence).

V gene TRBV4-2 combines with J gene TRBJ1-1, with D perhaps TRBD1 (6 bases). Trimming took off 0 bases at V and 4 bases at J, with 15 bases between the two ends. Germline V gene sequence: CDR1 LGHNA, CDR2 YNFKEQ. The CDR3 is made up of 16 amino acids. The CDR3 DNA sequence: TGTGCCAGCAGCCAAGAGATCGGGGGGCTGAGCACTGAAGCTTTCTTT. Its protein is CASSQEIGGLSTEAFF.

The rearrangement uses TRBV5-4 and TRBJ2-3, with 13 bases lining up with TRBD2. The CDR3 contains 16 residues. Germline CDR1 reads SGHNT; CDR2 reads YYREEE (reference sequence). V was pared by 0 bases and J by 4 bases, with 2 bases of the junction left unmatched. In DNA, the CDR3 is TGTGCCAGCAGCTTGGGGACTAGCGGGAGACCAGATACGCAGTATTTT. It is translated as CASSLGTSGRPDTQYF.

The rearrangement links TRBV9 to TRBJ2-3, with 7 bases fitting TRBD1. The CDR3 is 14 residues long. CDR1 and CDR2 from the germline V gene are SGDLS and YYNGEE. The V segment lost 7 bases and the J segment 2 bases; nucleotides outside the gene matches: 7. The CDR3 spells CASGRDSNTDTQYF. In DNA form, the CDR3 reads TGTGCCAGCGGAAGGGACAGCAACACAGATACGCAGTATTTT.

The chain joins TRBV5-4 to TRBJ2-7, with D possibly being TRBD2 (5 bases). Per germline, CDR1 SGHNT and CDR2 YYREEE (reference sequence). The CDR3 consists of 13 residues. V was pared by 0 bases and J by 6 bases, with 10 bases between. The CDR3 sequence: CASSLASRVEQYF. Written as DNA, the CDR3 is TGTGCCAGCAGCTTGGCTAGCCGCGTCGAGCAGTACTTC.

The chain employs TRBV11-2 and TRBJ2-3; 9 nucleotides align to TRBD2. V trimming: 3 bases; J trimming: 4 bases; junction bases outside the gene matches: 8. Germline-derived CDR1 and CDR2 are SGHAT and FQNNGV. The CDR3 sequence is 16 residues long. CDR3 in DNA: TGTGCCAGCAGCTTCTCAAGGGCGGGAGGGGCAGATACGCAGTATTTT. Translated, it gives CASSFSRAGGADTQYF.

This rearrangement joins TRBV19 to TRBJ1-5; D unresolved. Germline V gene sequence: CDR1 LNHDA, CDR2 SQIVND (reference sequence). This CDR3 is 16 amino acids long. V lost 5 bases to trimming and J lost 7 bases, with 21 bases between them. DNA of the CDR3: TGTGCCAGTAGTTGGCGGCGGGCCATGGGGAACCAGCCCCAGCATTTT. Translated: CASSWRRAMGNQPQHF.